Sequencing of this T cell receptor (beta chain) was carried out in a study of T cells expressing NK-cell markers. Germline V CDR1 and CDR2: DFQATT, SNEGSKA (reference sequence). The CDR3 sequence is 12 residues long. Each CDR3 protein gets one entry in TCRdb, which reprocessed the 5' RACE reads and gives no DNA. The sample table sets out some 390,000 distinct CDR3 sequences. This clonotype was obtained from a woman in her fifties or sixties in good health. Sequencing was performed on blood T cells: a sorted CD56 or NKG2C T cell subset, CD4+ or CD8+ T cells, or bulk PBMC T cells (not recorded which). This chain uses TRBV20-1 with TRBJ1-1. The chain's CDR3 is CSVTPRNTEAFF.